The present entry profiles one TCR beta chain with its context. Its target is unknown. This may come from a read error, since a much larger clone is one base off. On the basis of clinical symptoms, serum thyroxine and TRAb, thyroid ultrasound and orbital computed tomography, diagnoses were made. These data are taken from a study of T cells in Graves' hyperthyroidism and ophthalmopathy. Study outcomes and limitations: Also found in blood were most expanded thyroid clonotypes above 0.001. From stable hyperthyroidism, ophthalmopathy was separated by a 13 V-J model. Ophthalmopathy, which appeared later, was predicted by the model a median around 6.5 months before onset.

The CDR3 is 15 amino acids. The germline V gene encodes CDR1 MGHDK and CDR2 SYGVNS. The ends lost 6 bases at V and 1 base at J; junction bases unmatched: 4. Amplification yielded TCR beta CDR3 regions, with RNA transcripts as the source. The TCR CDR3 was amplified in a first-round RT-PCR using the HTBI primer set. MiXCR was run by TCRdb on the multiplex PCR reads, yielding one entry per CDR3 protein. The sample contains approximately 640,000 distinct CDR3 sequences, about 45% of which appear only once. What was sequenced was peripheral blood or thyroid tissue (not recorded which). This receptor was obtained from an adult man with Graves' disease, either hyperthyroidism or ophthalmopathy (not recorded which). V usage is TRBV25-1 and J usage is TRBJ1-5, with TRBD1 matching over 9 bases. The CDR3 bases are TGTGCCAGCAGGGAGACAGGGGGAAGCAATCAGCCCCAGCATTTT. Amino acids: CASRETGGSNQPQHF.